Listed below are T cell receptor beta chains from one sample, sequenced in a study of blood T cells in healthy people across ages. A single record per CDR3 protein comes from TCRdb applying MiXCR to the 5' RACE reads. The sample lists fewer than 2,000,000 distinct CDR3 sequences; 30% to 40% were seen once. The specimen was blood. All receptors derive from a woman in her 30s in good health. CDR3s include the opening cysteine and the closing phenylalanine or tryptophan. The order of the fields is J gene, clone size, CDR3 length, D gene, V gene, CDR3 protein, CDR3 DNA. A D gene is named only where the DNA matches it firmly. Clone size is shown for a subset of rows, as once, few, many or a class of expanded clone.

j_call: TRBJ2-1; clone_size: NA; cdr3_length: 13; d_call: TRBD2; v_call: TRBV2; cdr3_aa: CASSEAGANEQFF; cdr3_nt: TGTGCCAGCAGTGAGGCGGGAGCCAATGAGCAGTTCTTC
j_call: TRBJ1-2; clone_size: few; cdr3_length: 12; d_call: NA; v_call: TRBV15; cdr3_aa: CATSSPSGPYTF; cdr3_nt: TGTGCCACCAGCTCCCCCAGCGGACCCTACACCTTC
j_call: TRBJ1-4; clone_size: few; cdr3_length: 17; d_call: NA; v_call: TRBV4-1; cdr3_aa: CASSQGGRRAGVEKLFF; cdr3_nt: TGCGCCAGCAGCCAAGGGGGCAGGCGGGCGGGAGTTGAAAAACTGTTTTTT
j_call: TRBJ2-1; clone_size: NA; cdr3_length: 16; d_call: NA; v_call: TRBV11-2; cdr3_aa: CASSSRTETSYNEQFF; cdr3_nt: TGTGCCAGCAGCTCACGGACAGAAACCTCCTACAATGAGCAGTTCTTC
j_call: TRBJ2-7; clone_size: NA; cdr3_length: 12; d_call: NA; v_call: TRBV6-1; cdr3_aa: CASRVSVDEQYF; cdr3_nt: TGTGCCAGCAGGGTTTCTGTTGACGAGCAGTACTTC
j_call: TRBJ2-5; clone_size: NA; cdr3_length: 14; d_call: TRBD2; v_call: TRBV12-3/TRBV12-4; cdr3_aa: CASSPLAGPETQYF; cdr3_nt: TGTGCCAGCAGTCCCCTAGCGGGCCCAGAGACCCAGTACTTC
j_call: TRBJ2-5; clone_size: few; cdr3_length: 15; d_call: TRBD1; v_call: TRBV6-1; cdr3_aa: CASSETPGQQETQYF; cdr3_nt: TGTGCCAGCAGTGAAACACCGGGACAGCAAGAGACCCAGTACTTC
j_call: TRBJ1-2; clone_size: few; cdr3_length: 16; d_call: NA; v_call: TRBV10-3; cdr3_aa: CAISDLRGYSNYGYTF; cdr3_nt: TGTGCCATCAGTGACCTCCGGGGCTACTCTAACTATGGCTACACCTTC
j_call: TRBJ2-7; clone_size: NA; cdr3_length: 15; d_call: TRBD2; v_call: TRBV20-1; cdr3_aa: CSARVIRTSGYEQYF; cdr3_nt: TGCAGTGCTAGAGTAATCAGGACTAGCGGCTACGAGCAGTACTTC
j_call: TRBJ2-1; clone_size: NA; cdr3_length: 16; d_call: TRBD2; v_call: TRBV3-1; cdr3_aa: CASSPPGLAAYNEQFF; cdr3_nt: TGTGCCAGCAGCCCCCCGGGACTAGCGGCCTACAATGAGCAGTTCTTC
j_call: TRBJ2-5; clone_size: NA; cdr3_length: 9; d_call: NA; v_call: TRBV28; cdr3_aa: CASGLDQYF; cdr3_nt: TGTGCAAGTGGGTTAGACCAGTACTTC
j_call: TRBJ2-5; clone_size: NA; cdr3_length: 17; d_call: TRBD1; v_call: TRBV5-5; cdr3_aa: CASSWGWDREWEETQYF; cdr3_nt: TGTGCCAGCAGCTGGGGCTGGGACAGGGAATGGGAAGAGACCCAGTACTTC
j_call: TRBJ1-1; clone_size: NA; cdr3_length: 13; d_call: NA; v_call: TRBV29-1; cdr3_aa: CSAAGQPNTEAFF; cdr3_nt: TGCAGCGCAGCAGGACAGCCGAACACTGAAGCTTTCTTT
j_call: TRBJ2-3; clone_size: few; cdr3_length: 14; d_call: NA; v_call: TRBV9; cdr3_aa: CASSVFISTDTQYF; cdr3_nt: TGTGCCAGCAGCGTCTTTATAAGTACAGATACGCAGTATTTT
j_call: TRBJ2-5; clone_size: few; cdr3_length: 16; d_call: NA; v_call: TRBV12-3/TRBV12-4; cdr3_aa: CASSLLSGAEQETQYF; cdr3_nt: TGTGCCAGCAGTTTACTGTCGGGGGCAGAGCAAGAGACCCAGTACTTC
j_call: TRBJ2-3; clone_size: NA; cdr3_length: 15; d_call: NA; v_call: TRBV6-5; cdr3_aa: CASSYSTGHTDTQYF; cdr3_nt: TGTGCCAGCAGTTACTCCACAGGGCACACAGATACGCAGTATTTT
j_call: TRBJ1-6; clone_size: NA; cdr3_length: 14; d_call: TRBD1; v_call: TRBV5-6; cdr3_aa: CASSYGQDYPPLHF; cdr3_nt: TGTGCCAGCAGCTACGGACAGGACTATCCACCCCTCCACTTT
j_call: TRBJ2-7; clone_size: NA; cdr3_length: 12; d_call: NA; v_call: TRBV20-1; cdr3_aa: CSAQGRSYEQYF; cdr3_nt: TGCAGTGCCCAAGGGAGATCCTACGAGCAGTACTTC
j_call: TRBJ2-1; clone_size: few; cdr3_length: 13; d_call: NA; v_call: TRBV7-9; cdr3_aa: CASSLATPDEQFF; cdr3_nt: TGTGCCAGCAGCTTAGCTACCCCGGATGAGCAGTTCTTC
j_call: TRBJ2-7; clone_size: NA; cdr3_length: 14; d_call: TRBD2; v_call: TRBV30; cdr3_aa: CAWSPPGLAYEQYF; cdr3_nt: TGTGCCTGGAGTCCCCCGGGACTAGCATACGAGCAGTACTTC
j_call: TRBJ2-5; clone_size: NA; cdr3_length: 16; d_call: TRBD2; v_call: TRBV20-1; cdr3_aa: CSARRTSGGDQETQYF; cdr3_nt: TGCAGTGCTAGACGCACTAGCGGGGGGGATCAAGAGACCCAGTACTTC
j_call: TRBJ2-7; clone_size: NA; cdr3_length: 12; d_call: NA; v_call: TRBV7-9; cdr3_aa: CASSIDGYEQYF; cdr3_nt: TGTGCCAGCAGCATAGACGGCTACGAGCAGTACTTC
j_call: TRBJ2-7; clone_size: many; cdr3_length: 14; d_call: TRBD2; v_call: TRBV7-9; cdr3_aa: CASSLPSGAYEQYF; cdr3_nt: TGTGCCAGCAGCTTACCCAGCGGGGCGTACGAGCAGTACTTC
j_call: TRBJ1-6; clone_size: NA; cdr3_length: 12; d_call: NA; v_call: TRBV7-9; cdr3_aa: CASSSTGGPLHF; cdr3_nt: TGTGCCAGCAGCTCGACAGGAGGACCCCTCCACTTT
j_call: TRBJ2-7; clone_size: few; cdr3_length: 16; d_call: TRBD2; v_call: TRBV28; cdr3_aa: CASQPSSSGVTYEQYF; cdr3_nt: TGTGCCAGCCAGCCTTCCTCCAGCGGGGTGACCTACGAGCAGTACTTC
j_call: TRBJ2-7; clone_size: NA; cdr3_length: 16; d_call: TRBD1; v_call: TRBV5-1; cdr3_aa: CASSLPGQGTPYEQYF; cdr3_nt: TGCGCCAGCAGCTTGCCAGGACAGGGCACCCCCTACGAGCAGTACTTC
j_call: TRBJ2-5; clone_size: few; cdr3_length: 12; d_call: NA; v_call: TRBV4-1; cdr3_aa: CASSHPDTKQYF; cdr3_nt: TGCGCCAGCAGCCATCCCGATACGAAGCAGTACTTC
j_call: TRBJ1-6; clone_size: NA; cdr3_length: 17; d_call: NA; v_call: TRBV10-1; cdr3_aa: CASSEEKPGWGNSPLHF; cdr3_nt: TGCGCCAGCAGTGAGGAGAAGCCTGGATGGGGGAATTCACCCCTCCACTTT
j_call: TRBJ2-7; clone_size: few; cdr3_length: 16; d_call: TRBD1; v_call: TRBV5-1; cdr3_aa: CASSLGQGAASYEQYF; cdr3_nt: TGCGCCAGCAGCTTGGGACAGGGGGCGGCCTCCTACGAGCAGTACTTC
j_call: TRBJ1-5; clone_size: many; cdr3_length: 14; d_call: NA; v_call: TRBV28; cdr3_aa: CASSPGGEGQPQHF; cdr3_nt: TGTGCCAGCAGCCCTGGGGGAGAGGGTCAGCCCCAGCATTTT
j_call: TRBJ2-7; clone_size: once; cdr3_length: 16; d_call: TRBD2; v_call: TRBV9; cdr3_aa: CASSSEGASGRYEQYF; cdr3_nt: TGTGCCAGCAGCTCAGAGGGGGCTAGCGGGAGATACGAGCAGTACTTC
j_call: TRBJ1-5; clone_size: few; cdr3_length: 16; d_call: NA; v_call: TRBV4-1; cdr3_aa: CASSQVNLVGRQPQHF; cdr3_nt: TGCGCCAGCAGCCAAGTAAACCTGGTGGGCCGGCAGCCCCAGCATTTT
j_call: TRBJ1-2; clone_size: NA; cdr3_length: 15; d_call: NA; v_call: TRBV28; cdr3_aa: CASTQGGAHVHGYTF; cdr3_nt: TGTGCCAGCACCCAAGGGGGGGCGCATGTCCATGGCTACACCTTC
j_call: TRBJ1-2; clone_size: few; cdr3_length: 14; d_call: NA; v_call: TRBV29-1; cdr3_aa: CSVEDHGKDYGYTF; cdr3_nt: TGCAGCGTTGAAGATCACGGGAAAGACTATGGCTACACCTTC
j_call: TRBJ1-2; clone_size: few; cdr3_length: 15; d_call: TRBD1; v_call: TRBV28; cdr3_aa: CASRPDRGKGYGYTF; cdr3_nt: TGTGCCAGCAGACCAGACAGGGGCAAGGGCTATGGCTACACCTTC
j_call: TRBJ2-3; clone_size: few; cdr3_length: 14; d_call: NA; v_call: TRBV20-1; cdr3_aa: CSARAGSLTDTQYF; cdr3_nt: TGCAGTGCTAGAGCAGGGTCCTTGACAGATACGCAGTATTTT
j_call: TRBJ2-6; clone_size: once; cdr3_length: 18; d_call: TRBD2; v_call: TRBV11-2; cdr3_aa: CASSLTTSRYTGANVLTF; cdr3_nt: TGTGCCAGCAGCTTGACGACTAGCAGGTACACTGGGGCCAACGTCCTGACTTTC
j_call: TRBJ2-1; clone_size: NA; cdr3_length: 15; d_call: NA; v_call: TRBV20-1; cdr3_aa: CSARVPTATYNEQFF; cdr3_nt: TGCAGTGCTAGAGTTCCAACAGCAACCTACAATGAGCAGTTCTTC
j_call: TRBJ2-1; clone_size: few; cdr3_length: 16; d_call: TRBD2; v_call: TRBV19; cdr3_aa: CASSIGGGGVYNEQFF; cdr3_nt: TGTGCCAGTAGTATAGGCGGCGGGGGGGTCTACAATGAGCAGTTCTTC
j_call: TRBJ1-6; clone_size: NA; cdr3_length: 16; d_call: NA; v_call: TRBV6-5; cdr3_aa: CASSRGRARENSPLHF; cdr3_nt: TGTGCCAGCAGCCGGGGGCGAGCCAGGGAAAATTCACCCCTCCACTTT
j_call: TRBJ2-2; clone_size: few; cdr3_length: 13; d_call: NA; v_call: TRBV12-3/TRBV12-4; cdr3_aa: CASKGRNTGELFF; cdr3_nt: TGTGCCAGCAAGGGGAGGAACACCGGGGAGCTGTTTTTT